A selection of T cell receptor beta chains follows, all from one sample in a study of T-cell reconstitution after alpha-beta-depleted transplantation in children. A single record per CDR3 protein comes from TCRdb applying MiXCR to the PCR reads. The data hold about 830,000 distinct CDR3 sequences, with roughly 15% observed a single time. Sequenced here: PBMCs, mostly from graft donor cells, sampled 360 days after TCRalphabeta/CD19-depleted stem cell transplant. These receptors were collected from a male patient younger than 18 who had a stem cell transplant for acute lymphoblastic leukemia, so the T cells may come from the graft donor. Both conserved end residues are part of each CDR3. Each record gives: D gene, J gene, V gene, clone size, CDR3 DNA, CDR3 protein. The D gene is left open where the match is weak. Expanded clones are given a class, and other clones once, few, many or no size at all.

d_call: -
j_call: TRBJ2-3
v_call: TRBV5-1
clone_size: few
cdr3_nt: TGCGCCAGCAGCCCGGCGAGGAGCACAGATACGCAGTATTTT
cdr3_aa: CASSPARSTDTQYF

d_call: -
j_call: TRBJ2-1
v_call: TRBV7-8
clone_size: few
cdr3_nt: TGTGCCAGCAGCTTTGGAGGGGGCCCTGAGCAGTTCTTC
cdr3_aa: CASSFGGGPEQFF

d_call: -
j_call: TRBJ2-2
v_call: TRBV6-1
clone_size: few
cdr3_nt: TGTGCCAGCAGTACCCACCCTGCGAAGTACACCGGGGAGCTGTTTTTT
cdr3_aa: CASSTHPAKYTGELFF

d_call: TRBD2
j_call: TRBJ2-7
v_call: TRBV20-1
clone_size: few
cdr3_nt: TGCAGTGCTAGGTTCCCTAGCGGGTCGTACGAGCAGTACTTC
cdr3_aa: CSARFPSGSYEQYF

d_call: -
j_call: TRBJ1-6
v_call: TRBV5-1
clone_size: -
cdr3_nt: TGCGCCAGCAGCTGGTACCCGCGGGGTGGGGATTCACCCCTCCACTTT
cdr3_aa: CASSWYPRGGDSPLHF

d_call: -
j_call: TRBJ1-6
v_call: TRBV25-1
clone_size: -
cdr3_nt: TGTGCCAGCAGTGGATCTCTGAAGGCCCTCTATAATTCACCCCTCCACTTT
cdr3_aa: CASSGSLKALYNSPLHF

d_call: -
j_call: TRBJ2-7
v_call: TRBV6-6
clone_size: few
cdr3_nt: TGTGCCAGCAGTGGACCGGAGCCGGGCGAGCAGTACTTC
cdr3_aa: CASSGPEPGEQYF

d_call: -
j_call: TRBJ2-5
v_call: TRBV5-1
clone_size: -
cdr3_nt: TGCGCCAGCGACCCCGGGAGAGGGGGAGAGACCCAGTACTTC
cdr3_aa: CASDPGRGGETQYF

d_call: -
j_call: TRBJ1-1
v_call: TRBV6-5
clone_size: few
cdr3_nt: TGTGCCAGCAGTTATTACCAGCCCGGGGGGTGGGGGAACACTGAAGCTTTCTTT
cdr3_aa: CASSYYQPGGWGNTEAFF

d_call: TRBD1
j_call: TRBJ1-1
v_call: TRBV19
clone_size: -
cdr3_nt: TGTGCCAGTAGTCCCCTGGACAGGCAGAACACTGAAGCTTTCTTT
cdr3_aa: CASSPLDRQNTEAFF

d_call: -
j_call: TRBJ2-2
v_call: TRBV7-6
clone_size: many
cdr3_nt: TGTGCCAGCAGCCCAGTCTTAGGAGACGTGGGCACCGGGGAGCTGTTTTTT
cdr3_aa: CASSPVLGDVGTGELFF

d_call: -
j_call: TRBJ1-2
v_call: TRBV20-1
clone_size: few
cdr3_nt: TGCAGTGCTAGTCCCGGGACTGGCTACACCTTC
cdr3_aa: CSASPGTGYTF

d_call: -
j_call: TRBJ1-2
v_call: TRBV15
clone_size: few
cdr3_nt: TGTGCCACCGCAGGGGACTACGCTAACTATGGCTACACCTTC
cdr3_aa: CATAGDYANYGYTF

d_call: -
j_call: TRBJ2-2
v_call: TRBV20-1
clone_size: -
cdr3_nt: TGCAGTGCTAGAGCTCAGGGTACCGGGGAGCTGTTTTTT
cdr3_aa: CSARAQGTGELFF

d_call: -
j_call: TRBJ2-2
v_call: TRBV5-1
clone_size: -
cdr3_nt: TGCGCCAGCAGCCCAACACCCGCGAACACCGGGGAGCTGTTTTTT
cdr3_aa: CASSPTPANTGELFF

d_call: -
j_call: TRBJ1-5
v_call: TRBV20-1
clone_size: -
cdr3_nt: TGCAGTGCTAGAGCGGAGGGAGGAGGTCAGCCCCAGCATTTT
cdr3_aa: CSARAEGGGQPQHF

d_call: TRBD1
j_call: TRBJ2-7
v_call: TRBV10-3
clone_size: -
cdr3_nt: TGTGCCACAAAAGACAGGGCTGATTACGAGCAGTACTTC
cdr3_aa: CATKDRADYEQYF

d_call: TRBD2
j_call: TRBJ2-7
v_call: TRBV6-5
clone_size: few
cdr3_nt: TGTGCCAGCAGTTACTTACCGGGACTAGCGGGAGCCGAGCAGTACTTC
cdr3_aa: CASSYLPGLAGAEQYF

d_call: -
j_call: TRBJ1-2
v_call: TRBV29-1
clone_size: -
cdr3_nt: TGCAGCGTTGAAGAGGGTGGAAACTATGGCTACACCTTC
cdr3_aa: CSVEEGGNYGYTF

d_call: TRBD2
j_call: TRBJ2-7
v_call: TRBV12-3/TRBV12-4
clone_size: -
cdr3_nt: TGTGCCAGCACCGTACGCGGGAGGAGCTCCTACGAGCAGTACTTC
cdr3_aa: CASTVRGRSSYEQYF

d_call: -
j_call: TRBJ2-7
v_call: TRBV20-1
clone_size: few
cdr3_nt: TGCAGTGGTCTGGTTAGCGGATCCTACGAGCAGTACTTC
cdr3_aa: CSGLVSGSYEQYF

d_call: -
j_call: TRBJ2-6
v_call: TRBV19
clone_size: -
cdr3_nt: TGTGCCAGTAGTATTCTCGGGGGCGGGGCCAACGTCCTGACTTTC
cdr3_aa: CASSILGGGANVLTF

d_call: -
j_call: TRBJ2-5
v_call: TRBV20-1
clone_size: many
cdr3_nt: TGCAGTGCTAGAGATCAGGGGTTGGGGGAGACCCAGTACTTC
cdr3_aa: CSARDQGLGETQYF

d_call: TRBD1
j_call: TRBJ2-7
v_call: TRBV12-3/TRBV12-4
clone_size: few
cdr3_nt: TGTGCCAGCAGGGGACAGGGGCGGGGCGAGCAGTACTTC
cdr3_aa: CASRGQGRGEQYF

d_call: TRBD2
j_call: TRBJ2-1
v_call: TRBV5-6
clone_size: many
cdr3_nt: TGTGCCAGCAGCTTGACAATTTCCGGGAGGGTTCCCAATGAGCAGTTCTTC
cdr3_aa: CASSLTISGRVPNEQFF

d_call: -
j_call: TRBJ2-5
v_call: TRBV12-3/TRBV12-4
clone_size: many
cdr3_nt: TGTGCCAGCGGGGAGACTAGCCAAGAGACCCAGTACTTC
cdr3_aa: CASGETSQETQYF

d_call: TRBD1
j_call: TRBJ2-5
v_call: TRBV27
clone_size: many
cdr3_nt: TGTGCCAGCAGGGACCTCGGGACAGGGCGAGAGACCCAGTACTTC
cdr3_aa: CASRDLGTGRETQYF

d_call: -
j_call: TRBJ1-3
v_call: TRBV7-9
clone_size: few
cdr3_nt: TGTGCCAGCAGCCTACCGAGGACGGCTGGAAACACCATATATTTT
cdr3_aa: CASSLPRTAGNTIYF

d_call: -
j_call: TRBJ2-7
v_call: TRBV7-8
clone_size: -
cdr3_nt: TGTGCCAGCAGCTTTGCAGGAAACGAGCAGTACTTC
cdr3_aa: CASSFAGNEQYF

d_call: -
j_call: TRBJ2-2
v_call: TRBV21-1
clone_size: few
cdr3_nt: TGTGCCAGCAGCAAGGACAGGGCGAACACCGGGGAGCTGTTTTTT
cdr3_aa: CASSKDRANTGELFF

d_call: -
j_call: TRBJ1-1
v_call: TRBV5-1
clone_size: many
cdr3_nt: TGTGCCAGCAGTTTAGGAGGGGGGAACACTGAAGCTTTCTTT
cdr3_aa: CASSLGGGNTEAFF

d_call: TRBD2
j_call: TRBJ2-7
v_call: TRBV5-1
clone_size: -
cdr3_nt: TGCGCCAGCAGCTTGGGAGCGGGACTAGCGGGAGAGGGGCACTCCTACGAGCAGTACTTC
cdr3_aa: CASSLGAGLAGEGHSYEQYF

d_call: -
j_call: TRBJ2-2
v_call: TRBV2
clone_size: few
cdr3_nt: TGTGCCAGCAGTGAAAGCGGGACCGGGGAGCTGTTTTTT
cdr3_aa: CASSESGTGELFF

d_call: TRBD2
j_call: TRBJ2-7
v_call: TRBV9
clone_size: many
cdr3_nt: TGTGCCAGCAGCGTAGGACTAGCGGACTCCTACGAGCAGTACTTC
cdr3_aa: CASSVGLADSYEQYF

d_call: -
j_call: TRBJ1-1
v_call: TRBV7-3
clone_size: -
cdr3_nt: TGTGCCAGCAGCTTAATGGTGGGGGTGGGCACTGAAGCTTTCTTT
cdr3_aa: CASSLMVGVGTEAFF

d_call: -
j_call: TRBJ2-3
v_call: TRBV18
clone_size: few
cdr3_nt: TGTGCCAGCTCACCACAGGGGCCGAGCACAGATACGCAGTATTTT
cdr3_aa: CASSPQGPSTDTQYF